One sample yielded the 20 T cell receptor beta chains listed below, sequenced in a study of vaccination and CD4 T cells after COVID-19. Their antigen targets remain unknown. Once obtained from cultured CD4+ T cells, the DNA was sequenced using the Oncomine TCR Beta short-read assay. TCRdb called the PCR reads again in MiXCR, with one record for every CDR3 protein. The sample lists some 3,500 distinct CDR3 sequences; 17% were seen once. The sample's treatment: roughly 11-day PBMC culture with coronavirus spike peptide pools or control peptides (ViraFEST assay). Sequences were obtained from CD4+ T cells from blood, cultured in vitro. Receptors were obtained from a human donor who had recovered from COVID-19.

The V and J genes are TRBV6-2 or TRBV6-3 and TRBJ2-7; 7 nucleotides agree with TRBD1. The CDR3 consists of 14 residues. Per the germline V gene, CDR1 is MNHEY and CDR2 is SVGEGT. V lost 4 bases and J lost 1; bases outside the gene matches: 4. In DNA form, the CDR3 reads TGTGCCAGCAGTTCCCCCAGGGGGTCCTACGAGCAGTACTTC. The encoded protein is CASSSPRGSYEQYF.

In its sample, this clonotype is medium-sized. V is TRBV20-1 and J is TRBJ2-3; 13 bases are a match to TRBD2. V was clipped by 5 bases and J by 3 bases; unmatched bases: 5. From germline, CDR1 is DFQATT and CDR2 SNEGSKA (reference sequence). The CDR3 is 15 amino acids. CDR3: CSALGTSGVTDTQYF. In nucleotides, the CDR3 is TGCAGTGCTCTCGGGACTAGCGGGGTTACAGATACGCAGTATTTT.

V and J are TRBV6-5 and TRBJ2-1; 11 bases map to TRBD2. Germline trimming cut 2 bases from V and 9 bases from J; bases unmatched to any gene: 9. CDR3 length equals 16 residues. Germline-derived CDR1 and CDR2 are MNHEY and SVGAGI. CDR3 in DNA: TGTGCCAGCAGTTACCCAATAGCGGGGGGGCCGGGTGAGCAGTTCTTC. Translated, it gives CASSYPIAGGPGEQFF.

V is TRBV5-1 and J is TRBJ2-4; D is unclear. The CDR3 is made up of 12 amino acids. The V end was cut by 2 bases, the J end by 3 bases, with 3 bases between. CDR1 and CDR2 from the germline V gene are SGHRS and YFSETQ. CDR3 nucleotides: TGCGCCAGCAGCTTAAACAAAAACATTCAGTACTTC. Translating it yields CASSLNKNIQYF. The entire variable domain, with the rest obtained from reference TRBV5-1 and TRBJ2-4, is as follows: KAGVTQTPRYLIKTRGQQVTLSCSPISGHRSVSWYQQTPGQGLQFLFEYFSETQRNKGNFPGRFSGRQFSNSRSEMNVSTLELGDSALYLCASSLNKNIQYFGAGTRLSVL.

This clonotype was seen more than once but under ten times. In DNA form, the CDR3 reads TGTGCCAGCAGGGGACCGGCCACGAGGGACGAGCAGTACTTC. It yields the protein CASRGPATRDEQYF. The rearrangement joins TRBV6-2 or TRBV6-3 to TRBJ2-7; D could derive from TRBD1 or TRBD2 (5 bases each). CDR3 length: 14 residues. CDR1 and CDR2 from the germline V gene are MNHEY and SVGEGT. Trimming cost V 6 bases and J 5 bases, with 17 bases left between them.

This clonotype is deemed medium-sized (0.01 to 0.1%). The chain is built from TRBV20-1 and TRBJ1-6; the D gene is possibly TRBD1 (5 bases). Deletions cut 5 bases from V and 12 bases from J, with 14 bases between. The germline V gene has CDR1 DFQATT and CDR2 SNEGSKA (reference sequence). CDR3 length: 12 amino acids. The CDR3 protein is CSAGDSPGPLHF. CDR3 bases: TGCAGTGCTGGGGACTCTCCGGGACCCCTCCACTTT.

This clonotype was seen only a few times. The chain carries TRBV18 and TRBJ1-6; TRBD1 matches at 8 bases. Germline V gene data show CDR1 as KGHSH and CDR2 as LQKENI. Losses at the gene ends were 4 bases for V and 8 bases for J; bases not matched to a gene: 16. The CDR3 has 18 residues. Written as DNA, the CDR3 is TGTGCCAGCTCACTATCACCCACAGGGGGGGGATATTATTCACCCCTCCACTTT. It is translated as CASSLSPTGGGYYSPLHF.

The J gene is TRBJ1-1, the V gene TRBV6-1; no definite D call. CDR1 and CDR2 from the germline V gene are MNHNS and SASEGT. This CDR3 has 14 amino acids. Trimming left V 11 bases short and J 0 bases short, with 16 bases between. CDR3 bases: TGTGCCTCTTACAGCCTTATGATGAACACTGAAGCTTTCTTT. Protein sequence: CASYSLMMNTEAFF.

The V gene is TRBV7-6, the J gene TRBJ2-2; 9 nucleotides agree with TRBD1. Germline V gene sequence: CDR1 SGHVS, CDR2 FNYEAQ. This CDR3 has 15 residues. V gave up 4 bases and J gave up 6 bases; unmatched junction bases: 6. This CDR3 is CASSWTGEGSGELFF. As DNA, the CDR3 is TGTGCCAGCAGCTGGACAGGGGAAGGATCCGGGGAGCTGTTTTTT.

The J gene is TRBJ1-2, the V gene TRBV5-8, with a tentative D call TRBD1 (6 bases). Trimming removed 0 bases from V and 8 bases from J, with 14 bases in between. The germline CDR1 and CDR2 sequences are SGHTS and YDEGEE. The CDR3 runs to 14 residues. The chain's CDR3 is CASSLAGEIIGYTF. The DNA of the CDR3 is TGTGCCAGCAGCTTGGCAGGGGAAATTATCGGCTACACCTTC.

Relative to its sample, this clonotype is medium-sized. V usage is TRBV7-3 and J usage is TRBJ1-2; 10 bases fit TRBD1. Per the germline V gene, CDR1 is SGHTA and CDR2 is FQGTGA. V trimming: 0 bases; J trimming: 6 bases; junction bases outside the gene matches: 4. The CDR3 contains 15 residues. CDR3 region: CASSLTGTGVDGYTF. The CDR3 nucleotides read TGTGCCAGCAGCTTAACCGGGACAGGGGTGGATGGCTACACCTTC.

The V gene is TRBV5-1, the J gene TRBJ2-7, with 9 bases lining up with TRBD1. The junction had 15 bases not matched to a gene; V was cut back by 4 bases and J by 7 bases. The CDR3 consists of 16 residues. Germline V gives CDR1 SGHRS, CDR2 YFSETQ. DNA of the CDR3: TGCGCCAGCAGCCCACGTACCGGGACAGGGTCTCGGGAGCAGTACTTC. This encodes CASSPRTGTGSREQYF.

The chain recombines TRBV5-1 with TRBJ2-3; weak D call: TRBD1 (7 bases). CDR1 and CDR2 from the germline V gene are SGHRS and YFSETQ. This CDR3 comprises 15 residues. Trimming removed 4 bases from V and 5 bases from J, with 17 bases in between. The CDR3 protein is CASSPNRGGVDTQYF. The CDR3 DNA reads as TGCGCCAGCAGCCCAAACAGGGGAGGCGTAGATACGCAGTATTTT.

V is TRBV9 and J is TRBJ1-6; possibly TRBD1 for D (5 bases). The CDR3 spans 15 residues. V was shortened by 4 bases and J by 5 bases, with 13 bases between the two germline ends. Germline assignment: CDR1 SGDLS and CDR2 YYNGEE. CDR3 nucleotide sequence: TGTGCCAGCAGCCCCCGGGTAGGGGATAATTCACCCCTCCACTTT. As protein: CASSPRVGDNSPLHF.

The rearrangement joins TRBV19 to TRBJ1-1; possible D gene TRBD1, 5 bases. Germline values: CDR1 LNHDA, CDR2 SQIVND (reference sequence). V was pared by 5 bases and J by 5 bases, with 12 bases between. This CDR3 is 13 amino acids long. CDR3 amino acids: CASSQGWETEAFF. The CDR3 DNA reads as TGTGCCAGTAGTCAGGGTTGGGAAACTGAAGCTTTCTTT.

This clonotype is deemed medium-sized. The rearrangement links TRBV20-1 to TRBJ2-3; 8 nucleotides match TRBD1. Germline CDR1 and CDR2: DFQATT and SNEGSKA (reference sequence). V dropped 5 bases and J dropped 3; count of bases not matched to a gene: 10. The CDR3 covers 15 residues. The CDR3 is CSALSGTGVTDTQYF. The CDR3 nucleotides are TGCAGTGCTTTGTCCGGGACAGGTGTTACAGATACGCAGTATTTT.

V is TRBV5-1 and J is TRBJ2-5, with a weak D call TRBD2 (5 bases). The ends were cut back, 4 bases at V and 5 bases at J, with 15 bases in the middle. Germline V gene lookup returns CDR1 SGHRS and CDR2 YFSETQ. The CDR3 runs to 14 residues. CDR3 coding DNA: TGCGCCAGCAGCCCTCGGGCCCCGGGGGAGACCCAGTACTTC. The encoded protein is CASSPRAPGETQYF.

The rearrangement joins TRBV30 to TRBJ2-7; D not resolved. Germline CDR1 reads GTSNPN; CDR2 reads SVGIG (reference sequence). The CDR3 is 12 amino acids. Between the trimmed V and J ends, which lost 5 bases and 9 bases, there was a span of 17 bases. The CDR3 spells CAWAPDLSGQYF. The DNA for the CDR3 is TGTGCCTGGGCCCCGGACCTGTCGGGGCAGTACTTC.

This chain uses TRBV20-1 with TRBJ1-2, with a possible D match to TRBD1 (6 bases). V was cut by 5 bases and J by 3 bases, with 13 bases left in between. The CDR3 covers 13 residues. Germline V gene data show CDR1 as DFQATT and CDR2 as SNEGSKA (reference sequence). CDR3 in amino acids: CSAAWGADYGYTF. The CDR3 bases are TGCAGTGCTGCTTGGGGGGCCGACTATGGCTACACCTTC.

This clonotype was observed a few times. The rearrangement uses TRBV7-2 and TRBJ2-7, with 13 nucleotides matching TRBD2. The CDR3 covers 15 residues. Trimming cost V 4 bases and J 5 bases; bases outside gene matches: 5. From germline, CDR1 is SGHTA and CDR2 FQGNSA. CDR3 in amino acids: CASSWGLAGSDEQYF. CDR3 bases: TGTGCCAGCAGCTGGGGACTAGCGGGGTCCGACGAGCAGTACTTC.